This T cell receptor beta chain was found in a study of beta chain features in type 1 diabetes. Study-wide points: Patients with type 1 diabetes carried fewer insertions and had more deletions at their VDJ junctions. The naive, central memory and Treg TCRB repertoires of patients appeared to be more similar to one another than those of healthy donors.

This clone has more than one count but fewer than ten. What it binds is not known. At one of its ends the junction is not consistent with the germline gene, which may arise from a read error. Reverse transcription of all isolated RNA meant that expressed TCRB transcripts were sequenced. Sequencing used immunoSEQ multiplex PCR; TCRdb keeps in-frame clones, though not all of them. The table has 500,000 to 700,000 clones, around 15% seen once. Germline CDR1 is LNHNV and CDR2 is YYDKDF (reference sequence). This CDR3 comprises 19 residues. Every participating donor gave one draw, a heparinised blood sample averaging about 110 mL. CD4+ naive, central memory, regulatory and stem cell-like memory subsets were isolated by sorting on CD45RO/CCR7/CD25/CD127/CD95/CD27.

The chain carries TRBV15 and TRBJ2-6, with 9 positions matching TRBD1. The specimen was naive CD4+ T cells from blood. The TCR comes from a man aged 18 to 29 in good health. CDR3: CASSRDGVGQGSGANVLTF. The CDR3, as DNA: TGTGCCTCCAGCAGAGATGGAGTGGGACAGGGATCTGGGGCCAACGTCCTGACTTTC.